These T cell receptor beta chains were read from a single sample in a study of shared clonotypes between healthy human individuals. Clones were sequenced by immunoSEQ multiplex PCR, and TCRdb holds only the in-frame ones, with some missing. The sample holds around 450,000 clones, about four fifths seen once. Sequencing used PBMCs. Receptors were obtained from a middle-aged woman in good health. Some clones in this sample may be carry-over from other donors' samples. CDR3s leave out the opening cysteine and the closing phenylalanine or tryptophan.

>15|TRBV7-9|TRBJ2-7
ASSPRPLGVKTYEQY
>11|TRBV11-2|TRBJ2-7
ASSLGVSYEQY
>13|TRBV7-9|TRBJ1-2
ASSPQGEGIFGYT
>17|TRBV15|TRBJ2-2
ATSRLPRAHRVNTGELF
>13|TRBV7-8|TRBJ2-5
ASSTSGQGAETQY
>12|TRBV2|TRBJ1-5
ASRGGGAGQPQH
>13|TRBV7-8|TRBJ2-7
ASSFTSGGLYEQY
>13|TRBV27|TRBJ1-3
ASSPIRGTGNTIY
>13|TRBV7-6|TRBJ2-1
ASSLPGQAYNEQF
>13|TRBV19|TRBJ2-1
ASSSGLAGANEQF
>13|TRBV6-4|TRBJ2-2
ASSDGESNTGELF
>14|TRBV2|TRBJ1-2
ASSEARATGPYGYT
>14|TRBV5-1|TRBJ1-2
ASSLLEDTSNYGYT
>13|TRBV6-1|TRBJ1-6
ASSDEDSGNSPLH
>15|TRBV14|TRBJ1-1
ASSQEFGQGGNTEAF
>13|TRBV4-1|TRBJ1-2
ASSQGDRANYGYT
>12|TRBV9|TRBJ2-7
ASSSGLSSYEQY
>11|TRBV7-2|TRBJ1-2
ASSPPGHYGYT
>12|TRBV19|TRBJ2-7
ASSRTSGSYEQY
>12|TRBV9|TRBJ1-3
ASSERGFGNTIY
>14|TRBV11-2|TRBJ1-3
ASSLEPTPSGYTIY
>12|TRBV7-2|TRBJ2-7
ASSLALTAHEQY
>11|TRBV11-3|TRBJ1-1
ASSRDRNTEAF
>10|TRBV30|TRBJ1-1
AWQEGHTEAF
>16|TRBV2|TRBJ1-3
ASRKTRAGSFSGNTIY
>13|TRBV7-2|TRBJ2-2
ASSSRGLEIGELF
>12|TRBV7-3|TRBJ2-5
ASSPTGPGETQY
>13|TRBV19|TRBJ1-2
ASSSGLGQGGGYT
>11|TRBV2|TRBJ2-5
ASGNRDAETQY
>11|TRBV19|TRBJ1-5
ASSMGSNQPQH
>12|TRBV5-1|TRBJ2-2
ASSRRTNTGELF
>12|TRBV18|TRBJ2-3
ASSGRDRTDTQY
>13|TRBV9|TRBJ2-3
ASSPRGGLTDTQY
>7|TRBV6-4|TRBJ1-1
ASRGEAF
>13|TRBV5-1|TRBJ1-2
ASSLVQGNNYGYT
>11|TRBV19|TRBJ1-1
ASTYGGGTEAF
>11|TRBV9|TRBJ2-1
ASSAATSNEQF
>11|TRBV11-2|TRBJ2-3
ASSSNLADTQY
>14|TRBV2|TRBJ1-1
ASSPQTGPLNTEAF
>12|TRBV9|TRBJ1-1
ASSVRTGHTEAF
>13|TRBV6-5|TRBJ2-1
ASSYSGLAGSEQF
>13|TRBV5-1|TRBJ1-2
ASSLVGGPNYGYT
>12|TRBV19|TRBJ2-5
ASSLTGIQETQY
>16|TRBV15|TRBJ1-2
ATSRDWGSGPLGYGYT
>11|TRBV30|TRBJ1-2
AWSGGLGYGYT
>15|TRBV28|TRBJ2-1
ASSLPLAVRTYNEQF
>13|TRBV7-2|TRBJ2-5
ASSLDASGMQTQY
>12|TRBV28|TRBJ2-6
ASKTSSGANVLT
>10|TRBV30|TRBJ2-1
AWSARDSEQF
>15|TRBV19|TRBJ1-3
ASSIASASGFGNTIY
>11|TRBV30|TRBJ2-3
AWRTGYTDTQY
>12|TRBV2|TRBJ2-7
ASSPGRGLYEQY
>11|TRBV15|TRBJ1-1
ATSIRQGGEAF
>8|TRBV2|TRBJ2-7
ASASYEQY
>11|TRBV5-4|TRBJ2-5
ASSYRGQETQY
>13|TRBV7-3|TRBJ2-1
ASSLDASGNNEQF
>11|TRBV9|TRBJ2-2
ASEGLAGGELF
>14|TRBV4-3|TRBJ2-7
ASSLPPGGQRNEQY
>13|TRBV11-2|TRBJ2-7
ASSFPWPGRHEQY
>14|TRBV5-4|TRBJ2-2
ASSADRGSNTGELF